Presented here are 26 T cell receptor beta chains from one specimen sequenced in a study of blood T cell repertoires in COVID-19. Sequencing used immunoSEQ multiplex PCR; TCRdb keeps in-frame clones, though not all of them. The data contain about 220,000 clones, around 80% of them singletons. The source material was peripheral blood. The receptors stem from a man aged 45-65 years with active or convalescent COVID-19.

The chain employs TRBV5-6 and TRBJ1-2; TRBD1 is a possible D gene (5 bases). The CDR3 extends over 17 amino acids. The germline gives CDR1 SGHDT, CDR2 YYEEEE. Trimming left V 3 bases short and J 1 base short, with 19 bases between. The CDR3 coding sequence is TGTGCCAGCAGCTCCGAACCCTTCCAACAGGTTAACTATGGCTACACCTTC. It encodes CASSSEPFQQVNYGYTF. The variable domain in full, completed from reference TRBV5-6 and TRBJ1-2, reads DAGVTQSPTHLIKTRGQQVTLRCSPKSGHDTVSWYQQALGQGPQFIFQYYEEEERQRGNFPDRFSGHQFPNYSSELNVNALLLGDSALYLCASSSEPFQQVNYGYTFGSGTRLTVV.

The gene calls are TRBV28 and TRBJ1-3, with TRBD1 as a possible D gene (5 bases). Trimming cost V 1 base and J 6 bases, with 10 bases left between them. The CDR3 has 14 residues. Germline V gives CDR1 MDHEN, CDR2 SYDVKM. The CDR3 is CASSLLGPENTIYF. CDR3 bases: TGTGCCAGCAGTTTATTGGGGCCAGAAAACACCATATATTTT.

This rearrangement joins TRBV19 to TRBJ1-2, with 10 bases lining up with TRBD1. The germline gives CDR1 LNHDA, CDR2 SQIVND (reference sequence). The J segment lost 5 bases and the V segment lost 6 bases, leaving 6 bases of the junction unmatched. The CDR3 has 14 residues. The DNA for the CDR3 is TGTGCCAGTAGAGTCGGGACAGGGGTATATGGCTACACCTTC. Protein sequence: CASRVGTGVYGYTF.

The chain carries TRBV19 and TRBJ2-5; TRBD2 might be the D (5 bases). Trimming took 8 bases from V and 1 from J, leaving 11 bases between them. Germline V gives CDR1 LNHDA, CDR2 SQIVND (reference sequence). This CDR3 spans 13 amino acids. The CDR3 region has the DNA TGTGCCAGTTCCCCGGGGTTCCAAGAGACCCAGTACTTC. As protein: CASSPGFQETQYF.

This chain uses TRBV7-2 with TRBJ2-3; 11 nucleotides match TRBD2. CDR3 length: 17 amino acids. Germline V gene lookup returns CDR1 SGHTA and CDR2 FQGNSA. V shed 5 bases, J shed 4 bases, and the junction held 11 bases outside the gene matches. CDR3 coding DNA: TGTGCCAGCAGCCGGGAGGTAGCGGGGGGGCGAGCAGATACGCAGTATTTT. Translated: CASSREVAGGRADTQYF.

The DNA of the CDR3 is TGTGCCAGCAGCGGCCTCGCAGGGCCCGACACCGGGGAGCTGTTTTTT. This sequence encodes CASSGLAGPDTGELFF. This chain joins TRBV2 and TRBJ2-2; D perhaps matches TRBD1 (5 bases). The ends were cut back, 6 bases at V and 3 bases at J, with 17 bases in the middle. The germline V gene has CDR1 SNHLY and CDR2 FYNNEI. This CDR3 has 16 amino acids. The complete variable domain, with remaining parts taken from reference TRBV2 and TRBJ2-2, reads EPEVTQTPSHQVTQMGQEVILRCVPISNHLYFYWYRQILGQKVEFLVSFYNNEISEKSEIFDDQFSVERPDGSNFTLKIRSTKLEDSAMYFCASSGLAGPDTGELFFGEGSRLTVL.

V is TRBV15 and J is TRBJ2-5, with a weak D call TRBD2 (7 bases). Germline V CDR1 and CDR2: LNHNV, YYDKDF (reference sequence). Trimming cost V 1 base and J 5 bases, with 14 bases left between them. The CDR3 runs to 15 residues. DNA for the CDR3: TGTGCCACCAGCAGAGCGGGGGGCCTAAGGGAGACCCAGTACTTC. Amino acids: CATSRAGGLRETQYF.

This rearrangement joins TRBV4-1 to TRBJ1-5; 8 nucleotides match TRBD1. The germline V gene encodes CDR1 MGHRA and CDR2 YSYEKL. The trim removed 4 bases at V and 3 bases at J, leaving 11 bases unmatched. The CDR3 loop spans 17 amino acids. In nucleotides, the CDR3 is TGCGCCAGCAGCCGCACAGGGGGGATCAGGAACAATCAGCCCCAGCATTTT. It encodes CASSRTGGIRNNQPQHF.

V gene TRBV6-5 combines with J gene TRBJ1-6; perhaps TRBD1 as D (6 bases). CDR3 length: 14 residues. V shed 8 bases and J shed 7 bases, with 15 bases lying between them. Looked up from germline, CDR1 is MNHEY and CDR2 is SVGAGI. CDR3 sequence (DNA): TGTGCCAGCCTGGCAGGGGAAGGGAATTCACCCCTCCACTTT. It codes for CASLAGEGNSPLHF.

V and J are TRBV7-9 and TRBJ2-7; possibly TRBD1 for D (5 bases). Trimming shortened V by 4 bases and J by 0 bases, and 22 bases separated the two germline ends. Germline CDR1 SEHNR, CDR2 FQNEAQ (reference sequence). The CDR3 contains 18 residues. The CDR3 coding sequence is TGTGCCAGCAGCTCAAGTGGGCTGCGGCAGGGTCGCTCCTACGAGCAGTACTTC. Its translation: CASSSSGLRQGRSYEQYF.

The rearrangement joins TRBV9 to TRBJ2-2; a weak D match, TRBD2 (6 bases). Germline lookup yields CDR1 SGDLS and CDR2 YYNGEE. This CDR3 is 17 amino acids long. V shed 4 bases and J shed 1 base, with 17 bases lying between them. The CDR3 spells CASSPRGAGQNTGELFF. The CDR3 nucleotides are TGTGCCAGCAGCCCGAGGGGAGCGGGCCAGAACACCGGGGAGCTGTTTTTT.

The V call is TRBV7-9, the J call TRBJ2-1, with 7 bases that match TRBD1. From germline, CDR1 is SEHNR and CDR2 FQNEAQ (reference sequence). The CDR3 runs 14 residues. The trim removed 5 bases at V and 9 bases at J, leaving 10 bases unmatched. CDR3 bases: TGTGCCAGCAGCCGTCAGACAGGGTCAAGTGAGCAGTTCTTC. Its protein product is CASSRQTGSSEQFF.

This chain uses TRBV9 with TRBJ2-7; TRBD2 is a possible D gene (6 bases). In germline, CDR1 is SGDLS, CDR2 YYNGEE. The CDR3 totals 14 residues. V was cut by 0 bases and J by 5 bases, with 12 bases left in between. In nucleotides, the CDR3 is TGTGCCAGCAGCGTAGGCGCCGGGACTCACGAGCAGTACTTC. Its translation: CASSVGAGTHEQYF.

This clone was recorded a few times. J is TRBJ1-5 and V is TRBV27; 9 positions match TRBD1. The CDR3 sequence is 14 residues long. CDR1 is MNHEY, CDR2 SMNVEV, per germline (reference sequence). V was pared by 4 bases and J by 7 bases, with 5 bases of the junction left unmatched. CDR3 DNA: TGTGCCAGCAGTTCCGGACAGGGGCGCCAGCCCCAGCATTTT. It specifies CASSSGQGRQPQHF.

The rearrangement joins TRBV18 to TRBJ1-5; D is perhaps TRBD1 (6 bases). Trimming shortened V by 3 bases and J by 4 bases, and 10 bases separated the two germline ends. The CDR3 consists of 14 residues. From germline, CDR1 is KGHSH and CDR2 LQKENI. The CDR3 nucleotides are TGTGCCAGCTCACCCTCAGGACAGAATCAGCCCCAGCATTTT. Amino acids: CASSPSGQNQPQHF.

This chain links TRBV6-1 with TRBJ2-1; 10 bases fit TRBD2. The CDR3 has 16 residues. V gave up 3 bases and J gave up 0 bases; unmatched junction bases: 2. Germline CDR1 MNHNS, CDR2 SASEGT. Here the CDR3 reads CASSEGLAFSYNEQFF. CDR3 in DNA: TGTGCCAGCAGTGAGGGACTAGCGTTCTCCTACAATGAGCAGTTCTTC.

With regard to this clone: A much larger clone differs by one base, so this may be a read error. The gene calls are TRBV7-2 and TRBJ1-2; TRBD1 matches at 7 bases. The germline gives CDR1 SGHTA, CDR2 FQGNSA. J was trimmed by 4 bases and V by 3 bases; bases with no gene match: 2. The CDR3 contains 13 residues. The CDR3 reads CASSFGQVYGYTF. In nucleotides, the CDR3 is TGTGCCAGCAGCTTTGGACAGGTCTATGGCTACACCTTC. The complete variable domain, with remaining parts taken from reference TRBV7-2 and TRBJ1-2, reads GAGVSQSPSNKVTEKGKDVELRCDPISGHTALYWYRQSLGQGLEFLIYFQGNSAPDKSGLPSDRFSAERTGGSVSTLTIQRTQQEDSAVYLCASSFGQVYGYTFGSGTRLTVV.

The chain joins TRBV6-2 or TRBV6-3 to TRBJ1-2; D not resolved. V gave up 6 bases and J gave up 1 base, with 18 bases separating them. Germline V gene sequence: CDR1 MNHEY, CDR2 SVGEGT. The CDR3 sequence is 16 residues long. CDR3 sequence (DNA): TGTGCCAGCAGCCGAACCTCGGCGGGCCTTAACTATGGCTACACCTTC. Protein product: CASSRTSAGLNYGYTF.

The chain links TRBV24-1 to TRBJ2-1, with 8 bases identical to TRBD1. Germline values: CDR1 KGHDR, CDR2 SFDVKD. This CDR3 has 16 residues. Unmatched junction bases numbered 4, after V lost 4 bases and J lost 0 bases. The CDR3 sequence is CATSDSTGGSYNEQFF. The CDR3 nucleotides are TGTGCCACCAGTGACTCTACAGGGGGCTCCTACAATGAGCAGTTCTTC.

The chain employs TRBV18 and TRBJ1-3, with 9 positions matching TRBD1. The V gene end was trimmed by 6 bases and the J gene end by 0 bases; junction bases not matched to a gene: 9. Germline CDR1 reads KGHSH; CDR2 reads LQKENI. This CDR3 region has 17 residues. The CDR3 DNA reads as TGTGCCAGCTCCCCGGGACAGGGCTCCTACTCTGGAAACACCATATATTTT. Its protein is CASSPGQGSYSGNTIYF.

A single count supports this clone. V gene TRBV24-1 combines with J gene TRBJ2-5; D is perhaps TRBD2 (5 bases). Trimming stripped 5 bases from V and 2 bases from J, with 11 bases between. The CDR3 totals 14 residues. Germline V gene data show CDR1 as KGHDR and CDR2 as SFDVKD. CDR3 protein: CATSASGSQETQYF. The CDR3 DNA follows: TGTGCCACCAGTGCCTCGGGAAGTCAAGAGACCCAGTACTTC.

This clone was detected only a few times. The J gene is TRBJ1-5, the V gene TRBV4-3, with unresolved D. Trimming cost V 3 bases and J 5 bases, with 14 bases left between them. The CDR3 consists of 15 residues. Germline loops: CDR1 LGHNA, CDR2 YSLEER. This CDR3 reads CASSQGGGEHQPQHF. DNA of the CDR3: TGCGCCAGCAGCCAGGGCGGCGGGGAACATCAGCCCCAGCATTTT.

The DNA of the CDR3 is TGCGCCAGCAGCCAAGATAGTACTGCAGAGACCCAGTACTTC. This gives the protein CASSQDSTAETQYF. The genes are TRBV4-3 and TRBJ2-5; D is uncertain. V lost 0 bases and J 4 bases, leaving 9 bases between the germline ends. This CDR3 has 14 residues. CDR1 LGHNA and CDR2 YSLEER come from the germline V gene.

This chain's CDR3 is CASSIAAGTGVGYTF. CDR3 sequence (DNA): TGTGCCAGTAGTATAGCTGCCGGGACAGGGGTTGGCTACACCTTC. The J gene is TRBJ1-2, the V gene TRBV19; 10 nucleotides align to TRBD1. V trimming: 1 base; J trimming: 7 bases; junction bases outside the gene matches: 6. CDR3 size: 15 residues. Germline V lookup: CDR1 LNHDA, CDR2 SQIVND (reference sequence). The full variable domain, completed using reference TRBV19 and TRBJ1-2, is DGGITQSPKYLFRKEGQNVTLSCEQNLNHDAMYWYRQDPGQGLRLIYYSQIVNDFQKGDIAEGYSVSREKKESFPLTVTSAQKNPTAFYLCASSIAAGTGVGYTFGSGTRLTVV.

The rearrangement uses TRBV3-1 (or the pseudogene TRBV3-2) and TRBJ2-5; D call uncertain. The CDR3 spans 12 residues. Germline V gene sequence: CDR1 LGHDT, CDR2 YNNKEL (reference sequence). With 0 bases removed from V and 5 bases from J, the gap between germline ends came to 4 bases. CDR3 nucleotides: TGTGCCAGCAGCCAAGAGCAGGAGACCCAGTACTTC. It specifies CASSQEQETQYF.

This sequence joins TRBV28 and TRBJ1-2, with D possibly TRBD1 on 5 matching bases. The CDR3 runs to 13 residues. Between the trimmed V and J ends, which lost 5 bases and 8 bases, there was a span of 15 bases. CDR1 is MDHEN and CDR2 is SYDVKM in the germline V gene. The CDR3 nucleotides are TGTGCCAGCAGTCCCATAGGGGTGGGCGGCTACACCTTC. Amino acid sequence: CASSPIGVGGYTF.